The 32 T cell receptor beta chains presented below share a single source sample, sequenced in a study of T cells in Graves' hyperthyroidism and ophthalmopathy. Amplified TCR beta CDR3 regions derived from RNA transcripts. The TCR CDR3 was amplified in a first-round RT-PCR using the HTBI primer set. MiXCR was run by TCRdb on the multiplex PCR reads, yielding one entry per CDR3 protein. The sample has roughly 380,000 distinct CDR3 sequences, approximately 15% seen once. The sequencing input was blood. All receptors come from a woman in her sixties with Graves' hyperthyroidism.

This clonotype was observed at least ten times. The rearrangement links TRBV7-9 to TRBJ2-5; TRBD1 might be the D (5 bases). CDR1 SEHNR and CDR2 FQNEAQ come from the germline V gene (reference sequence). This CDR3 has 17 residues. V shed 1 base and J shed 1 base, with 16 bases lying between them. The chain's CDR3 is CASSLESAGPIQETQYF. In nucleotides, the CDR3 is TGTGCCAGCAGCTTAGAATCGGCAGGGCCCATCCAAGAGACCCAGTACTTC. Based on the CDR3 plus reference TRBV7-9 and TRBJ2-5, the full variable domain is DTGVSQNPRHKITKRGQNVTFRCDPISEHNRLYWYRQTLGQGPEFLTYFQNEAQLEKSRLLSDRFSAERPKGSFSTLEIQRTEQGDSAMYLCASSLESAGPIQETQYFGPGTRLLVL.

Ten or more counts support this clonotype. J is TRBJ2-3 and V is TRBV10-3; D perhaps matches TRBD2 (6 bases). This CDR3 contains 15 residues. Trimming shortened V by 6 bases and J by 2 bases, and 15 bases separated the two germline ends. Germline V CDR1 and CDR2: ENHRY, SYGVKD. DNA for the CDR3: TGTGCCATCAGGACTCCGGCGGGGCACACAGATACGCAGTATTTT. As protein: CAIRTPAGHTDTQYF.

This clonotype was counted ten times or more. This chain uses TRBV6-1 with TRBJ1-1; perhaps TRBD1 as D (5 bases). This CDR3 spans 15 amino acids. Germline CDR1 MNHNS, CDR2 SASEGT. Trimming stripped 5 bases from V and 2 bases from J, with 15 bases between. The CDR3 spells CASSSESTGNTEAFF. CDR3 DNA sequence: TGTGCCAGCAGTTCCGAATCAACAGGAAACACTGAAGCTTTCTTT.

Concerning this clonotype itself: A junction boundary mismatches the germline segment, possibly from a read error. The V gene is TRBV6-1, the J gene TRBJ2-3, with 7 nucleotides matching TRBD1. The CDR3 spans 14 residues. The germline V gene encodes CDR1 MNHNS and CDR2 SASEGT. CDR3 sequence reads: CASSDGQETDTQYF. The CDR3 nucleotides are TGCGCCAGCAGTGACGGACAGGAGACAGATACGCAGTATTTT.

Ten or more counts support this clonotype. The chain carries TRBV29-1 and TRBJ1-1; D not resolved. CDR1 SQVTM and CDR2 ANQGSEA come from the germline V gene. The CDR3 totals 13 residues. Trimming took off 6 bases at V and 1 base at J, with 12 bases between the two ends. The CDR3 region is CSVRIFGNTEAFF. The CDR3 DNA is TGCAGCGTCAGGATTTTTGGGAACACTGAAGCTTTCTTT.

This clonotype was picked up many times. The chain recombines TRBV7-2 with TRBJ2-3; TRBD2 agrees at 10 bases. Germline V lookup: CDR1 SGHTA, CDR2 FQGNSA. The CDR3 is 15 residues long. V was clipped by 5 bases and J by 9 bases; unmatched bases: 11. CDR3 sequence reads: CASSTALAGAMTQYF. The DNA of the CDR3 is TGTGCCAGCAGCACAGCGCTAGCGGGAGCAATGACGCAGTATTTT.

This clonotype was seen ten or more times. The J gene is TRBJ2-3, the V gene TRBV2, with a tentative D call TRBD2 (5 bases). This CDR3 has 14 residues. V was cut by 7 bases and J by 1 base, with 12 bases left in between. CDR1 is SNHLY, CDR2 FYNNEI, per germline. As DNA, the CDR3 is TGTGCCAGCAAGGAGAGGGCCGGCACAGATACGCAGTATTTT. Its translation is CASKERAGTDTQYF. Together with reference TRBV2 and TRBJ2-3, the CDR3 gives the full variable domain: EPEVTQTPSHQVTQMGQEVILRCVPISNHLYFYWYRQILGQKVEFLVSFYNNEISEKSEIFDDQFSVERPDGSNFTLKIRSTKLEDSAMYFCASKERAGTDTQYFGPGTRLTVL.

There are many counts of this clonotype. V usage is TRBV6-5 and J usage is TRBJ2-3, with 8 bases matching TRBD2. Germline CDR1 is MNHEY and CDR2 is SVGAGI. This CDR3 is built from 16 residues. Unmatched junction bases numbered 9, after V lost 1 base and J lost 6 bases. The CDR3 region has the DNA TGTGCCAGCAGTTACTATGCGGGGCGGGGGGTTGATACGCAGTATTTT. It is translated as CASSYYAGRGVDTQYF.

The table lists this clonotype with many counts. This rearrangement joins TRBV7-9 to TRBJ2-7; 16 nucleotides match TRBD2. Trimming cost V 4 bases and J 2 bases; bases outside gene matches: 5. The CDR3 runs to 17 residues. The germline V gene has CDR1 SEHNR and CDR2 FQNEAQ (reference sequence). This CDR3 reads CASSSGLAGGFPYEQYF. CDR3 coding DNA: TGTGCCAGCAGCTCGGGACTAGCGGGAGGGTTTCCCTACGAGCAGTACTTC.

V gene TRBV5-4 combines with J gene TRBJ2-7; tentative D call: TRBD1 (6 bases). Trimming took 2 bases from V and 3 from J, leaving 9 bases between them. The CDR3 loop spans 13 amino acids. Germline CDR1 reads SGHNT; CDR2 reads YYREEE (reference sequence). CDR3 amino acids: CASSFQTGYEQYF. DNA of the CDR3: TGTGCCAGCAGCTTCCAGACAGGCTACGAGCAGTACTTC.

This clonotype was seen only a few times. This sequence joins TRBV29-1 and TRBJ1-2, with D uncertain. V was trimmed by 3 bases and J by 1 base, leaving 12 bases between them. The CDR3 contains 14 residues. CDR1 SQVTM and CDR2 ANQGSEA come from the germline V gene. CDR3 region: CSVEEWRVNYGYTF. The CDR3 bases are TGCAGCGTTGAGGAGTGGAGGGTTAACTATGGCTACACCTTC.

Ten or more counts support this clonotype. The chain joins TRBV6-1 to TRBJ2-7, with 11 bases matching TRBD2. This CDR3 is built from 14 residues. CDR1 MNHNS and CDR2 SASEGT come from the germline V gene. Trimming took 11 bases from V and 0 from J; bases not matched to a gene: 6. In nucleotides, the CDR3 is TGTGCCTCAGACCTAGCGGGAGGCTCCTACGAGCAGTACTTC. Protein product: CASDLAGGSYEQYF.

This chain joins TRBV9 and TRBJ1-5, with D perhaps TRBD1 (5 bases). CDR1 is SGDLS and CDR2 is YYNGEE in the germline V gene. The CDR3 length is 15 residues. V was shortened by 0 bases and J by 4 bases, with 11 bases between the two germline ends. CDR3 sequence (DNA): TGTGCCAGCAGCGTAGGGTGGGGCCGAAATCAGCCCCAGCATTTT. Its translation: CASSVGWGRNQPQHF.

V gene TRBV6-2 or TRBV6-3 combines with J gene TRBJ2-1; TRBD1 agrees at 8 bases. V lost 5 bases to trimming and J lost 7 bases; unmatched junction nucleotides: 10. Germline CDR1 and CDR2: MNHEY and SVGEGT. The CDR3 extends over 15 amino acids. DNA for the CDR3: TGTGCCAGCAGTGCGACAGGGGTTACACGGAATGAGCAGTTCTTC. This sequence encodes CASSATGVTRNEQFF.

The CDR3 sequence: CSARDPSGNSYEQYF. DNA for the CDR3: TGCAGTGCTAGAGATCCCAGCGGGAACTCCTACGAGCAGTACTTC. This chain uses TRBV20-1 with TRBJ2-7; TRBD2 agrees at 7 bases. The CDR3 is 15 residues long. V lost 0 bases, J lost 0 bases, and 5 bases stayed unmatched. From germline, CDR1 is DFQATT and CDR2 SNEGSKA (reference sequence).

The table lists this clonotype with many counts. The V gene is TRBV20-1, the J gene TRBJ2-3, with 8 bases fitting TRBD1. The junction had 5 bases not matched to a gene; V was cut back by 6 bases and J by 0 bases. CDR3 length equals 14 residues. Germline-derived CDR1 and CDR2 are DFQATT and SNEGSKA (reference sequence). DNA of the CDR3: TGCAGTGCCGTCGGGACAGGCAGCACAGATACGCAGTATTTT. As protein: CSAVGTGSTDTQYF.

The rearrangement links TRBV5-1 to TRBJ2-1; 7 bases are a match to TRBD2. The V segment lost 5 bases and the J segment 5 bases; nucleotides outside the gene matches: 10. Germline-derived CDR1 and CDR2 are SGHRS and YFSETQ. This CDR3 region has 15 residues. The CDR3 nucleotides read TGCGCCAGCAGTTTAAGCGGGACTTACCACAATGAGCAGTTCTTC. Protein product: CASSLSGTYHNEQFF.

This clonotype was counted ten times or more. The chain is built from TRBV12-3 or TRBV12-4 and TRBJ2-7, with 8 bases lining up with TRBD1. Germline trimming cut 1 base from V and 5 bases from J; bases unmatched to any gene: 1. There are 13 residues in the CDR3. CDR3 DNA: TGTGCCAGCAGTTTAGGGGGACAGGACGAGCAGTACTTC. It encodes CASSLGGQDEQYF.

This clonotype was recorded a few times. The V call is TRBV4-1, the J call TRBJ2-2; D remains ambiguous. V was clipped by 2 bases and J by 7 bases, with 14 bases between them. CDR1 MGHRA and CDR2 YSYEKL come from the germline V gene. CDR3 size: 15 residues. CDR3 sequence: CASSQLQSAVGELFF. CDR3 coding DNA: TGCGCCAGCAGCCAACTACAGTCGGCGGTCGGGGAGCTGTTTTTT.

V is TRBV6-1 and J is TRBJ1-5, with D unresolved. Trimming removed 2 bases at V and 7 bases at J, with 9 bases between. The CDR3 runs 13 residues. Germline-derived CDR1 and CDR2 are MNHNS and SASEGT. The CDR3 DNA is TGTGCCAGCAGTGAATTTTTTGGGCAGCCCCAGCATTTT. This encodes CASSEFFGQPQHF.

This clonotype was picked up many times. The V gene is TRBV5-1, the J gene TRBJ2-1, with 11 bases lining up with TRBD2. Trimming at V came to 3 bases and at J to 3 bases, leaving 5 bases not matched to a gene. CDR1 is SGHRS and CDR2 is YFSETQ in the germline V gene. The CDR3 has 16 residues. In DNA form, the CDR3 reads TGCGCCAGCAGCTCCGGGACTAGCGGCCGCTACAATGAGCAGTTCTTC. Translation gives CASSSGTSGRYNEQFF.

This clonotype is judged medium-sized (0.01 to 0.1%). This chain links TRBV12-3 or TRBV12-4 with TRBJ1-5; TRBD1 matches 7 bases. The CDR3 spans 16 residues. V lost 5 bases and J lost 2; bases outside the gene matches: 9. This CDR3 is CASSQDRRQGNQPQHF. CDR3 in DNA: TGTGCCAGCAGTCAGGACAGGCGTCAGGGCAATCAGCCCCAGCATTTT.

The CDR3, as DNA: TGTGCCAGCAGCCAAGATGCGGGTAGTGGGGCCAACGTCCTGACTTTC. Protein product: CASSQDAGSGANVLTF. The V and J genes are TRBV3-1 and TRBJ2-6, with a possible D match to TRBD2 (5 bases). This CDR3 contains 16 residues. V was cut by 0 bases and J by 3 bases, with 9 bases left in between. The germline V gene has CDR1 LGHDT and CDR2 YNNKEL (reference sequence).

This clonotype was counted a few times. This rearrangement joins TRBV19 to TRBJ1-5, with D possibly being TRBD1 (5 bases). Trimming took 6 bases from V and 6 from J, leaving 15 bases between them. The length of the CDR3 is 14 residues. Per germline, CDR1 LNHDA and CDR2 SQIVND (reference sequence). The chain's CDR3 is CASRGGTSGQPQHF. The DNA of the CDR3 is TGTGCCAGTAGGGGCGGGACCTCGGGTCAGCCCCAGCATTTT.

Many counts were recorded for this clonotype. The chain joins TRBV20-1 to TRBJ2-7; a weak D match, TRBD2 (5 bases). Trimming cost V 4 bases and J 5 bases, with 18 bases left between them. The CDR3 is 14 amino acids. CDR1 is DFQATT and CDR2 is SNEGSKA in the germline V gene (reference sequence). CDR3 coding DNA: TGCAGTGCTATGGCGGGCGCCCCGTCCAACGAGCAGTACTTC. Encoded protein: CSAMAGAPSNEQYF.

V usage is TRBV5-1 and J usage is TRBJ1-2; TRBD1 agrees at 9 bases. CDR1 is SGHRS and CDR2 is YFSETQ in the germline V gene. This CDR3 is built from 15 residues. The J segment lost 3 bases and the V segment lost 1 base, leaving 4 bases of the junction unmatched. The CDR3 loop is CASSLSTGGDYGYTF. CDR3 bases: TGCGCCAGCAGCTTGTCGACAGGGGGTGACTATGGCTACACCTTC.

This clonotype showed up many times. The CDR3 loop is CAWSVIREQFF. The CDR3 coding sequence is TGTGCCTGGAGTGTAATAAGGGAGCAGTTCTTC. The chain recombines TRBV30 with TRBJ2-1; D is uncertain. This CDR3 comprises 11 residues. Trimming shortened V by 0 bases and J by 10 bases, and 7 bases separated the two germline ends. CDR1 is GTSNPN, CDR2 SVGIG, per germline (reference sequence). Full variable domain (remainder filled in from reference TRBV30 and TRBJ2-1): SQTIHQWPATLVQPVGSPLSLECTVEGTSNPNLYWYRQAAGRGLQLLFYSVGIGQISSEVPQNLSASRPQDRQFILSSKKLLLSDSGFYLCAWSVIREQFFGPGTRLTVL.

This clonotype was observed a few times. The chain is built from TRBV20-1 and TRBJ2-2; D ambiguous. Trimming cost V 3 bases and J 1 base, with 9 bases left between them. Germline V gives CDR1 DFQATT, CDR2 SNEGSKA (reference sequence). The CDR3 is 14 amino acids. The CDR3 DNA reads TGCAGTGCTAGTAGGGCAGGGAACACCGGGGAGCTGTTTTTT. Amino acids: CSASRAGNTGELFF.

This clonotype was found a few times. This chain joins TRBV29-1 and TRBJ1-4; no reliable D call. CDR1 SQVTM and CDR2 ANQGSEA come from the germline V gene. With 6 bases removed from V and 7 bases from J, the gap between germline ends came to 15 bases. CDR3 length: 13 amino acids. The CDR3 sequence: CSVLTGSGEKLFF. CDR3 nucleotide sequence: TGCAGCGTCCTGACCGGGTCGGGTGAAAAACTGTTTTTT.

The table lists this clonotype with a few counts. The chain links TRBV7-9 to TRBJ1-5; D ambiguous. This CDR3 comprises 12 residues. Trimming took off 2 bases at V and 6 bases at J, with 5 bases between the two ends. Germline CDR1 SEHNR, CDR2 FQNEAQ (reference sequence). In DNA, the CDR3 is TGTGCCAGCAGCTTACCGAGTCAGCCCCAGCATTTT. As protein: CASSLPSQPQHF.

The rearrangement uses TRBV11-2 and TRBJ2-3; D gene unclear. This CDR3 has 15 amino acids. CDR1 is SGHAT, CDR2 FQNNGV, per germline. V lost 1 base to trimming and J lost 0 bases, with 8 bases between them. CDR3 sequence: CASSLGVSSTDTQYF. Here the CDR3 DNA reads TGTGCCAGCAGCTTAGGAGTATCTAGCACAGATACGCAGTATTTT.

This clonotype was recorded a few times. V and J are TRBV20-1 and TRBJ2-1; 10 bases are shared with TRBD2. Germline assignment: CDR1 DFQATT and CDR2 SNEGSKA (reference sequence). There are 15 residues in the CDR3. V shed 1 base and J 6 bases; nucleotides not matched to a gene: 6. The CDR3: CSARALAGVFNEQFF. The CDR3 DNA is TGCAGTGCTAGAGCCCTAGCGGGAGTATTCAATGAGCAGTTCTTC.